The clone carrying this T cell receptor beta chain came up a few times. Antigen specificity is unknown. An absence of ophthalmopathy progression within 18 months meant stable Graves' hyperthyroidism. Hyperthyroidism had been newly diagnosed in patients aged 18 to 65, and its duration was under 2 months. The data are from a study of T cells in Graves' hyperthyroidism and ophthalmopathy. Amplification yielded TCR beta CDR3 regions, with RNA transcripts as the source. When the TCR CDR3 underwent first-round RT-PCR, the HTBI primer set was used. TCRdb fed the multiplex PCR reads into MiXCR, producing one record per CDR3 protein. The profile covers approximately 590,000 distinct CDR3 sequences, with more than 45% appearing a single time and roughly 8.2% taken by the ten largest. Whole-study findings and limits: Median prediction lead before ophthalmopathy onset was 6.5 months with the model.

This clonotype was obtained from a woman under 30 with Graves' hyperthyroidism. Sequencing was done on a sample of peripheral blood or thyroid tissue (not recorded which).

The CDR3 region is CASSLGQSVNTEAFF. The CDR3 nucleotides are TGTGCCAGTAGTCTAGGGCAGTCGGTTAACACTGAAGCTTTCTTT. This chain connects TRBV19 to TRBJ1-1, with D hard to call. Germline-derived CDR1 and CDR2 are LNHDA and SQIVND (reference sequence). This CDR3 contains 15 residues. Trimming left V 5 bases short and J 2 bases short, with 15 bases between.